The 29 T cell receptor beta chains in this list originate from one sample, sequenced in a study of shared clonotypes between healthy human individuals. Using immunoSEQ multiplex PCR, the repertoire was profiled, and TCRdb retains in-frame clones only, with some absent. The data show over a million clones, about 96% seen once. The source material was naive CD4+ T cells sorted from blood. Subset noted: CD45RA+ positively selected. The source is a man younger than 45 in good health.

This sequence joins TRBV19 and TRBJ1-2; D is perhaps TRBD1 (5 bases). The CDR3 is 17 residues long. The V and J ends lost 7 bases and 2 bases respectively, with 23 bases between them. Germline CDR1 reads LNHDA; CDR2 reads SQIVND (reference sequence). CDR3 in DNA: TGTGCCAGTAACACGCCGGGACCCATCGAGACGAACTATGGCTACACCTTC. Protein product: CASNTPGPIETNYGYTF.

The J gene is TRBJ2-1, the V gene TRBV7-9, with a weak D call TRBD2 (5 bases). The CDR3 has 16 residues. Trimming shortened V by 0 bases and J by 10 bases, and 19 bases separated the two germline ends. Germline CDR1 reads SEHNR; CDR2 reads FQNEAQ (reference sequence). The CDR3 reads CASSLATRDYGEEQFF. The CDR3 bases are TGTGCCAGCAGCTTAGCAACAAGAGACTATGGGGAAGAGCAGTTCTTC.

In DNA, the CDR3 is TGCGCCAGCAGCATGACAGGGCAAGAGACCCAGTACTTC. Amino acids: CASSMTGQETQYF. The V call is TRBV5-1, the J call TRBJ2-5, with 7 bases fitting TRBD1. The germline CDR1 and CDR2 sequences are SGHRS and YFSETQ. This CDR3 is 13 amino acids long. Losses at the gene ends were 4 bases for V and 2 bases for J; bases not matched to a gene: 2.

The chain has TRBV11-2 and TRBJ2-5; D is uncertain. The germline V gene encodes CDR1 SGHAT and CDR2 FQNNGV. The CDR3 is 13 amino acids. V was trimmed by 1 base and J by 7 bases, leaving 10 bases between them. The CDR3 region has the DNA TGTGCCAGCAGCTTAGTTCTTAGTGGGACCCAGTACTTC. Its protein product is CASSLVLSGTQYF.

The CDR3 sequence is CASSQTPSGQGWGNTIYF. The CDR3 coding sequence is TGTGCCAGCAGCCAGACCCCATCTGGACAGGGTTGGGGAAACACCATATATTTT. The chain links TRBV4-2 to TRBJ1-3; 8 nucleotides agree with TRBD1. The CDR3 is 18 amino acids. Germline CDR1 reads LGHNA; CDR2 reads YNFKEQ. The ends lost 3 bases at V and 4 bases at J; junction bases unmatched: 14.

This chain connects TRBV7-8 to TRBJ1-5; possibly TRBD1 for D (6 bases). This CDR3 spans 15 amino acids. Between the trimmed V and J ends, which lost 5 bases and 10 bases, there was a span of 21 bases. The germline gives CDR1 SGHVS, CDR2 FQNEAQ. CDR3 sequence reads: CASSISGQGQFPQHF. DNA for the CDR3: TGTGCCAGCAGCATCTCGGGGCAGGGGCAATTCCCCCAGCATTTT.

The rearrangement links TRBV28 to TRBJ2-1; TRBD2 matches at 13 bases. Germline assignment: CDR1 MDHEN and CDR2 SYDVKM. Unmatched junction bases numbered 8, after V lost 6 bases and J lost 6 bases. The CDR3 is 16 amino acids. CDR3 sequence: CASRATSGRASNEQFF. The CDR3 bases are TGTGCCAGCAGAGCCACTAGCGGGAGGGCGAGCAATGAGCAGTTCTTC.

V is TRBV9 and J is TRBJ2-3; 7 bases are a match to TRBD2. J gave up 2 bases and V 3 bases, and 6 bases lay outside the gene matches. The CDR3 length is 15 residues. In germline, CDR1 is SGDLS, CDR2 YYNGEE. CDR3 amino acids: CASSGSGTFTDTQYF. DNA for the CDR3: TGTGCCAGCAGCGGCAGCGGGACCTTCACAGATACGCAGTATTTT.

The V and J genes are TRBV19 and TRBJ2-5, with D tentatively TRBD2 (5 bases). The CDR3 spans 15 residues. The V and J ends lost 7 bases and 4 bases respectively, with 19 bases between them. Germline V gene data show CDR1 as LNHDA and CDR2 as SQIVND (reference sequence). The CDR3: CASTPAGRAPETQYF. DNA for the CDR3: TGTGCCAGTACCCCTGCTGGGAGAGCCCCAGAGACCCAGTACTTC.

The V gene is TRBV18, the J gene TRBJ2-2; D might be TRBD1 (5 bases). CDR1 KGHSH and CDR2 LQKENI come from the germline V gene. V gave up 1 base and J gave up 0 bases, with 9 bases separating them. This CDR3 region has 16 residues. DNA of the CDR3: TGTGCCAGCTCACCACGCAGGGATCCGAACACCGGGGAGCTGTTTTTT. It codes for CASSPRRDPNTGELFF.

The chain is built from TRBV5-1 and TRBJ2-7; D possibly corresponds to TRBD1 (6 bases). This CDR3 region has 13 residues. Germline CDR1 and CDR2: SGHRS and YFSETQ. Trimming took off 4 bases at V and 1 base at J, with 9 bases between the two ends. The CDR3 coding sequence is TGCGCCAGCAGCCAACAGGGATCCTACGAGCAGTACTTC. It specifies CASSQQGSYEQYF.

The chain combines TRBV29-1 with TRBJ2-7; D might be TRBD1 (6 bases). The CDR3 covers 13 residues. Trimming took off 4 bases at V and 2 bases at J, with 12 bases between the two ends. In germline, CDR1 is SQVTM, CDR2 ANQGSEA. CDR3 sequence: CSVVYDRTYEQYF. The CDR3 region has the DNA TGCAGCGTTGTCTATGACAGGACCTACGAGCAGTACTTC.

The chain uses TRBV2 and TRBJ2-2; possibly TRBD1 for D (9 bases). Trimming took 6 bases from V and 4 from J, leaving 33 bases between them. There are 21 residues in the CDR3. Germline CDR1 SNHLY, CDR2 FYNNEI. In nucleotides, the CDR3 is TGTGCCAGCAGGGCTACTCCGGGACAGGGAAGAGCGGGAGACACCACCGGGGAGCTGTTTTTT. This codes for CASRATPGQGRAGDTTGELFF. Together with reference TRBV2 and TRBJ2-2, the CDR3 gives the full variable domain: EPEVTQTPSHQVTQMGQEVILRCVPISNHLYFYWYRQILGQKVEFLVSFYNNEISEKSEIFDDQFSVERPDGSNFTLKIRSTKLEDSAMYFCASRATPGQGRAGDTTGELFFGEGSRLTVL.

The chain uses TRBV9 and TRBJ2-2; no reliable D call. This CDR3 is 16 amino acids long. V was pared by 0 bases and J by 0 bases, with 9 bases between. Looked up from germline, CDR1 is SGDLS and CDR2 is YYNGEE. CDR3 sequence reads: CASSVGITANTGELFF. CDR3 DNA: TGTGCCAGCAGCGTAGGAATCACAGCGAACACCGGGGAGCTGTTTTTT.

The gene calls are TRBV19 and TRBJ2-5; TRBD2 matches at 7 bases. The V segment lost 6 bases and the J segment 5 bases; nucleotides outside the gene matches: 12. The CDR3 sequence is 15 residues long. Germline lookup yields CDR1 LNHDA and CDR2 SQIVND (reference sequence). The CDR3 protein is CASSWAGEVGETQYF. The DNA of the CDR3 is TGTGCCAGTAGCTGGGCGGGAGAGGTCGGGGAGACCCAGTACTTC. The variable domain in full, with the rest retrieved from reference TRBV19 and TRBJ2-5, is DGGITQSPKYLFRKEGQNVTLSCEQNLNHDAMYWYRQDPGQGLRLIYYSQIVNDFQKGDIAEGYSVSREKKESFPLTVTSAQKNPTAFYLCASSWAGEVGETQYFGPGTRLLVL.

The CDR3 loop reads CASSLPSPLGGGRYTF. As DNA, the CDR3 is TGTGCCAGCAGTTTACCCTCCCCTTTGGGCGGCGGTCGCTACACCTTC. The chain has TRBV28 and TRBJ1-2, with D unresolved. The CDR3 consists of 16 residues. The V gene lost 2 bases and the J gene lost 9 bases, with 22 bases spanning the gap. Germline V gene data show CDR1 as MDHEN and CDR2 as SYDVKM.

The chain couples TRBV29-1 to TRBJ2-7; TRBD1 matches at 7 bases. The CDR3 runs to 12 residues. V shed 6 bases, J shed 3 bases, and the junction held 5 bases outside the gene matches. Germline CDR1 reads SQVTM; CDR2 reads ANQGSEA. The CDR3 reads CSVTGLYYEQYF. The CDR3 DNA reads TGCAGCGTGACAGGGCTGTACTACGAGCAGTACTTC.

The chain employs TRBV6-1 and TRBJ2-1, with TRBD2 identical over 7 bases. Germline CDR1 and CDR2: MNHNS and SASEGT. With 4 bases clipped from V and 5 bases from J, the junction kept 17 bases outside the gene matches. This CDR3 has 18 residues. CDR3: CASSVFPVGAGTNNEQFF. Written as DNA, the CDR3 is TGTGCCAGCAGTGTATTCCCGGTGGGAGCGGGAACAAACAATGAGCAGTTCTTC.

This chain links TRBV5-4 with TRBJ2-1; D may match TRBD1 or TRBD2 (5 bases each). The CDR3 is 13 amino acids. V dropped 0 bases and J dropped 9 bases, with 10 bases sitting between them. CDR1 SGHNT and CDR2 YYREEE come from the germline V gene (reference sequence). CDR3 in DNA: TGTGCCAGCAGCTTGGCCTTTGGGGGTGAGCAGTTCTTC. It codes for CASSLAFGGEQFF.

The V gene is TRBV2, the J gene TRBJ1-5; TRBD1 might be the D (6 bases). Germline values: CDR1 SNHLY, CDR2 FYNNEI. The V end lost 6 bases, the J end lost 0 bases, and 15 bases lay between the germline ends. This CDR3 contains 16 residues. This CDR3 reads CASSATRDISNQPQHF. CDR3 in DNA: TGTGCCAGCAGCGCGACCCGGGACATTAGCAATCAGCCCCAGCATTTT.

This clone was seen just once. The chain recombines TRBV6-6 with TRBJ2-7; 7 bases line up with TRBD1. Germline trimming cut 5 bases from V and 2 bases from J; bases unmatched to any gene: 6. This CDR3 spans 14 amino acids. Germline CDR1 and CDR2: MNHNY and SVGAGI (reference sequence). In DNA, the CDR3 is TGTGCCAGCAGTCGGGACAGTATTCCCTACGAGCAGTACTTC. It codes for CASSRDSIPYEQYF.

The genes are TRBV5-1 and TRBJ2-6, with 7 bases matching TRBD1. J lost 2 bases, V lost 1 base, and 6 bases had no gene match. The germline CDR1 and CDR2 sequences are SGHRS and YFSETQ. The CDR3 totals 17 residues. CDR3 amino acids: CASSLNAQGAGANVLTF. The CDR3 DNA reads as TGCGCCAGCAGCTTGAACGCCCAGGGGGCTGGGGCCAACGTCCTGACTTTC.

The V call is TRBV2, the J call TRBJ2-1; D is tentatively TRBD1 or TRBD2 (7 bases each). CDR1 and CDR2 (germline): SNHLY, FYNNEI. V gave up 6 bases and J gave up 2 bases, with 26 bases separating them. This CDR3 has 19 residues. This CDR3 reads CASRGTDSSGRPPYNEQFF. As DNA, the CDR3 is TGTGCCAGCAGAGGGACAGACTCTAGCGGAAGACCCCCCTACAATGAGCAGTTCTTC.

The rearrangement joins TRBV28 to TRBJ1-1; TRBD1 agrees at 7 bases. Trimming took 5 bases from V and 1 from J; bases not matched to a gene: 7. The CDR3 sequence is 15 residues long. The germline CDR1 and CDR2 sequences are MDHEN and SYDVKM. The CDR3 region is CASSPGTAGNTEAFF. The CDR3 nucleotides read TGTGCCAGCAGTCCTGGGACAGCAGGGAACACTGAAGCTTTCTTT. Combining the CDR3 with reference TRBV28 and TRBJ1-1 gives the whole variable domain DVKVTQSSRYLVKRTGEKVFLECVQDMDHENMFWYRQDPGLGLRLIYFSYDVKMKEKGDIPEGYSVSREKKERFSLILESASTNQTSMYLCASSPGTAGNTEAFFGQGTRLTVV.

The chain has TRBV10-1 and TRBJ2-1; no firm D call. The CDR3 loop spans 13 amino acids. V gave up 4 bases and J gave up 8 bases, with 12 bases separating them. Germline V lookup: CDR1 WNHNN, CDR2 SYGVQD (reference sequence). The CDR3 DNA reads TGCGCCAGCAGTGCTATTTTTGGCGATGAGCAGTTCTTC. Translated, it gives CASSAIFGDEQFF.

The rearrangement uses TRBV5-4 and TRBJ2-2; TRBD1 aligns across 10 bases. The CDR3 contains 15 residues. V lost 3 bases and J lost 4; bases outside the gene matches: 3. The germline gives CDR1 SGHNT, CDR2 YYREEE (reference sequence). CDR3 coding DNA: TGTGCCAGCAGCTGGGACAGGGGTGGCACCGGGGAGCTGTTTTTT. Translated: CASSWDRGGTGELFF.

The J gene is TRBJ1-4, the V gene TRBV5-6; D remains unclear. CDR1 is SGHDT, CDR2 YYEEEE, per germline. CDR3 length: 14 amino acids. Between the trimmed V and J ends, which lost 0 bases and 11 bases, there was a span of 14 bases. In DNA form, the CDR3 reads TGTGCCAGCAGCTTGGATAGGAGGGCGGGGAAACTGTTTTTT. Its protein product is CASSLDRRAGKLFF.

The count of this clone is one. Other DNA sequences in the same sample also yield this CDR3. V gene TRBV5-1 combines with J gene TRBJ1-2; a possible D gene is TRBD1 (6 bases). This CDR3 spans 15 amino acids. V gave up 0 bases and J gave up 3 bases, with 12 bases separating them. Germline CDR1 SGHRS, CDR2 YFSETQ. The CDR3 DNA is TGCGCCAGCAGCTTGGTATCTGGGGGCGACTATGGCTACACCTTC. Its protein product is CASSLVSGGDYGYTF.

The genes are TRBV18 and TRBJ2-7; D may match TRBD1 or TRBD2 (5 bases each). Germline V gives CDR1 KGHSH, CDR2 LQKENI. The CDR3 length is 14 residues. V lost 5 bases and J 3 bases, leaving 14 bases between the germline ends. CDR3 protein: CASSKDSGGYEQYF. CDR3 nucleotides: TGTGCCAGCTCAAAAGACAGCGGAGGCTACGAGCAGTACTTC.